Listed below are T cell receptor beta chains from one sample, sequenced in a study of naive and memory T cell subsets. TCRdb itself ran the UMI-ligation and nested PCR reads through MiXCR, one entry per CDR3 protein. The data contain over 130,000 distinct CDR3 sequences, under 25% of them singletons. The sample consisted of naive CD8+ T cells from blood. The source is a human donor in good health. Each CDR3 is given with its conserved first and last residue. The D gene is left open where the match is weak. A row's size may be missing; if present it is once, few, many or a size class.

clone_size: NA
d_call: NA
v_call: TRBV20-1
j_call: TRBJ1-2
cdr3_aa: CSAYPGTSDWVIYGYTF
cdr3_nt: TGCAGTGCTTACCCCGGGACATCGGATTGGGTTATTTATGGCTACACCTTC

clone_size: few
d_call: TRBD2
v_call: TRBV4-1
j_call: TRBJ2-1
cdr3_aa: CASSQGPMGLLSYNEQFF
cdr3_nt: TGCGCCAGCAGCCAAGGACCAATGGGACTACTATCCTACAATGAGCAGTTCTTC

clone_size: NA
d_call: NA
v_call: TRBV6-2/TRBV6-3
j_call: TRBJ2-7
cdr3_aa: CASSYVGYEQYF
cdr3_nt: TGTGCCAGCAGTTACGTGGGTTACGAGCAGTACTTC

clone_size: many
d_call: NA
v_call: TRBV20-1
j_call: TRBJ2-7
cdr3_aa: CSARWDSDYEQYF
cdr3_nt: TGCAGTGCTCGTTGGGACTCAGACTACGAGCAGTACTTC

clone_size: NA
d_call: TRBD1
v_call: TRBV11-2
j_call: TRBJ2-3
cdr3_aa: CASSVGQGATDTQYF
cdr3_nt: TGTGCCAGCAGCGTCGGACAGGGGGCAACAGATACGCAGTATTTT

clone_size: NA
d_call: NA
v_call: TRBV28
j_call: TRBJ2-1
cdr3_aa: CASSFQGGNEQFF
cdr3_nt: TGTGCCAGCAGTTTCCAGGGGGGAAATGAGCAGTTCTTC

clone_size: few
d_call: NA
v_call: TRBV6-5
j_call: TRBJ2-1
cdr3_aa: CASSYSGPRVYNNEQFF
cdr3_nt: TGTGCCAGCAGTTACTCGGGACCCCGGGTCTACAACAATGAGCAGTTCTTC

clone_size: NA
d_call: NA
v_call: TRBV28
j_call: TRBJ2-7
cdr3_aa: CASRTLSEQYF
cdr3_nt: TGTGCCAGCAGGACCCTGAGCGAGCAGTACTTC

clone_size: few
d_call: TRBD1
v_call: TRBV6-5
j_call: TRBJ2-7
cdr3_aa: CASRGTGGIEQYF
cdr3_nt: TGTGCCAGCAGGGGAACAGGGGGAATCGAGCAGTACTTC

clone_size: NA
d_call: TRBD1
v_call: TRBV9
j_call: TRBJ2-7
cdr3_aa: CASSTGTATYEQYF
cdr3_nt: TGTGCCAGCAGCACCGGGACAGCCACCTACGAGCAGTACTTC

clone_size: few
d_call: TRBD1
v_call: TRBV7-9
j_call: TRBJ1-2
cdr3_aa: CASTLRDRPFEGYTF
cdr3_nt: TGTGCCAGCACCCTCCGGGACAGGCCCTTCGAAGGCTACACCTTC

clone_size: few
d_call: TRBD1
v_call: TRBV7-9
j_call: TRBJ1-2
cdr3_aa: CASSSRDSYGYTF
cdr3_nt: TGTGCCAGCAGCTCCCGGGACAGCTATGGCTACACCTTC

clone_size: once
d_call: TRBD1
v_call: TRBV14
j_call: TRBJ1-1
cdr3_aa: CASSQESTYPDRADNEAFF
cdr3_nt: TGTGCCAGCAGCCAAGAGTCGACATATCCGGACAGGGCGGATAATGAAGCTTTCTTT

clone_size: NA
d_call: NA
v_call: TRBV12-5
j_call: TRBJ2-7
cdr3_aa: CASATGLGVYEQYF
cdr3_nt: TGTGCTAGTGCGACGGGACTGGGGGTCTACGAGCAGTACTTC

clone_size: NA
d_call: NA
v_call: TRBV5-1
j_call: TRBJ2-2
cdr3_aa: CASSFSQGNTGELFF
cdr3_nt: TGCGCCAGCAGCTTTTCACAGGGAAACACCGGGGAGCTGTTTTTT

clone_size: few
d_call: NA
v_call: TRBV30
j_call: TRBJ2-3
cdr3_aa: CAWSAGSTDTQYF
cdr3_nt: TGTGCCTGGAGTGCGGGGTCTACAGATACGCAGTATTTT

clone_size: few
d_call: TRBD1
v_call: TRBV4-2
j_call: TRBJ2-7
cdr3_aa: CASSQGQGADEQYF
cdr3_nt: TGTGCCAGCAGCCAGGGACAGGGGGCGGACGAGCAGTACTTC

clone_size: NA
d_call: NA
v_call: TRBV6-6
j_call: TRBJ2-7
cdr3_aa: CASSYLDTAYEQYF
cdr3_nt: TGTGCCAGCAGTTACTTGGACACTGCCTACGAGCAGTACTTC

clone_size: few
d_call: NA
v_call: TRBV7-9
j_call: TRBJ2-7
cdr3_aa: CASRLGRHYEQYF
cdr3_nt: TGTGCCAGCCGATTAGGACGGCACTACGAGCAGTACTTC

clone_size: few
d_call: TRBD2
v_call: TRBV28
j_call: TRBJ2-5
cdr3_aa: CASSLEAGGPLETQYF
cdr3_nt: TGTGCCAGCAGTTTAGAGGCGGGAGGGCCGTTAGAGACCCAGTACTTC